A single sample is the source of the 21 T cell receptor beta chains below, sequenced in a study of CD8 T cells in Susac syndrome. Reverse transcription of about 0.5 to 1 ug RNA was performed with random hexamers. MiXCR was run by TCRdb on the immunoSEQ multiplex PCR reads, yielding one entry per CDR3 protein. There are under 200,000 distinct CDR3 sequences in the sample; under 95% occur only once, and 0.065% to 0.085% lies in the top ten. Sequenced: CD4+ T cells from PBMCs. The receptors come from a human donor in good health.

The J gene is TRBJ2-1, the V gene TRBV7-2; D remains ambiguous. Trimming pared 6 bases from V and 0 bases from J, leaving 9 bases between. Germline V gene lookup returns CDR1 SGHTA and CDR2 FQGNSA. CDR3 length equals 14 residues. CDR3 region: CASSSSSSYNEQFF. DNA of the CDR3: TGTGCCAGCAGTTCAAGCAGCTCCTACAATGAGCAGTTCTTC.

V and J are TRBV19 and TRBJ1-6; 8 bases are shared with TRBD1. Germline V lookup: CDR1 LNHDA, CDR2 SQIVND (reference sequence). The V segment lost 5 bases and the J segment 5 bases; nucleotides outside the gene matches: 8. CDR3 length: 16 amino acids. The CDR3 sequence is CASSLQGEGNNSPLHF. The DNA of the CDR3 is TGTGCCAGTAGTCTACAGGGGGAAGGGAATAATTCACCCCTCCACTTT.

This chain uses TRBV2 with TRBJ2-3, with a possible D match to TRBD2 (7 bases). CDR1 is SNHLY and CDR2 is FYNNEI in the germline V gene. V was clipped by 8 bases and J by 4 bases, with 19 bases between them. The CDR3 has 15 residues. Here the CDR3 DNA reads TGTGCCAGCCGGCCGGGGGGCCCCCCCGCAGATACGCAGTATTTT. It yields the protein CASRPGGPPADTQYF.

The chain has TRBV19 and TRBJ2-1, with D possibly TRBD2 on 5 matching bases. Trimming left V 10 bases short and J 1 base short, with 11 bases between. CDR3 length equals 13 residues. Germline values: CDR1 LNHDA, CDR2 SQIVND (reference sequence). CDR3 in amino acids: CATQDWSYNEQFF. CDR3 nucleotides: TGTGCCACCCAGGACTGGTCCTACAATGAGCAGTTCTTC.

As DNA, the CDR3 is TGTGCCAGCAGCTTCGGACAGAGGGGCTACACCTTC. Translation: CASSFGQRGYTF. The chain links TRBV7-9 to TRBJ1-2; weak D call: TRBD1 (6 bases). CDR1 is SEHNR, CDR2 FQNEAQ, per germline (reference sequence). CDR3 length: 12 amino acids. With 3 bases removed from V and 8 bases from J, the gap between germline ends came to 10 bases.

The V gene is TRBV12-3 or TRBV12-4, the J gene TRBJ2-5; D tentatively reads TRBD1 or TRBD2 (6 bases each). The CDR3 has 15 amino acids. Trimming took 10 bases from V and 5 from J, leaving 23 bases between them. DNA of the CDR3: TGTGCCACCCGGGGTAGGGGGGTGGTGGGGGAGACCCAGTACTTC. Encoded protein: CATRGRGVVGETQYF.

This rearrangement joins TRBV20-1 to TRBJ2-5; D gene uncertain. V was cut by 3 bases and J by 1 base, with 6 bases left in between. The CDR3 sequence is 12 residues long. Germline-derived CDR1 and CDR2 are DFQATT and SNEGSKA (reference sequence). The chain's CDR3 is CSASSLQETQYF. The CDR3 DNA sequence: TGCAGTGCTAGTAGTCTCCAAGAGACCCAGTACTTC.

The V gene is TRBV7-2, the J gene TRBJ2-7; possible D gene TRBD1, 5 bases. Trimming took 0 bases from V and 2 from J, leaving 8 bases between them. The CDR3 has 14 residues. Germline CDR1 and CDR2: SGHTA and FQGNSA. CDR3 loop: CASSLAQGPYEQYF. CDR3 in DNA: TGTGCCAGCAGCTTAGCCCAGGGCCCCTACGAGCAGTACTTC.

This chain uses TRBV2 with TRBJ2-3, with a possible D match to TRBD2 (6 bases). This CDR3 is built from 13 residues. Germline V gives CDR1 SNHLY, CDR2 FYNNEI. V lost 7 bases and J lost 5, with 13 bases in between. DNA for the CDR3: TGTGCCAGCATGGGCGGGGCTATAGATACGCAGTATTTT. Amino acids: CASMGGAIDTQYF.

CDR3 DNA: TGTGCCAGCAGCCCGTTCGGGATAGGCAATGAGCAGTTCTTC. Residues: CASSPFGIGNEQFF. The chain links TRBV7-3 to TRBJ2-1; TRBD2 might be the D (5 bases). The CDR3 is 14 amino acids. Germline CDR1 SGHTA, CDR2 FQGTGA. Trimming cost V 5 bases and J 6 bases, with 14 bases left between them.

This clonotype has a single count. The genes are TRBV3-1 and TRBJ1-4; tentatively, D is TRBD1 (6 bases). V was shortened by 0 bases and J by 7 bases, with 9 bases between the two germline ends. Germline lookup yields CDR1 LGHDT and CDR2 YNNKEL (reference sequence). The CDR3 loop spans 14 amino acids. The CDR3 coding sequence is TGTGCCAGCAGCCAAGAGGGGGCTCGTGAAAAACTGTTTTTT. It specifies CASSQEGAREKLFF.

The DNA for the CDR3 is TGTGCCAGCAGTGAGGCTGCGGGCACTGAAGCTTTCTTT. Its protein is CASSEAAGTEAFF. This rearrangement joins TRBV6-4 to TRBJ1-1; no clear D gene. CDR3 size: 13 residues. The germline V gene has CDR1 MRHNA and CDR2 SNTAGT. The ends were cut back, 3 bases at V and 4 bases at J, with 9 bases in the middle.

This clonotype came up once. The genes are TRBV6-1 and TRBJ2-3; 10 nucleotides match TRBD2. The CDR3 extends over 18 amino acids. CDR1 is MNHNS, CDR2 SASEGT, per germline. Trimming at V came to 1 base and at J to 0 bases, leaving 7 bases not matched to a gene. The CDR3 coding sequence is TGTGCCAGCAGTGAAGGTGGACTAGCGGTCTCTAGCACAGATACGCAGTATTTT. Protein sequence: CASSEGGLAVSSTDTQYF.

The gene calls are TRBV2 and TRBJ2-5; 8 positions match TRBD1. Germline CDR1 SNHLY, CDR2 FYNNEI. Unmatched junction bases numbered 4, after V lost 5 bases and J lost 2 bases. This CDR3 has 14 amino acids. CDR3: CASSIRDRQETQYF. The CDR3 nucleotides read TGTGCCAGCAGTATCCGGGACAGGCAAGAGACCCAGTACTTC.

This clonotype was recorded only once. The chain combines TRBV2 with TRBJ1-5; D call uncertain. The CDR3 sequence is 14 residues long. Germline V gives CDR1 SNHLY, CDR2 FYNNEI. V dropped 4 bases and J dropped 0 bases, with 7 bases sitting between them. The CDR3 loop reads CASSGVNSNQPQHF. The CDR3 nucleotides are TGTGCCAGCAGTGGGGTCAATAGCAATCAGCCCCAGCATTTT.

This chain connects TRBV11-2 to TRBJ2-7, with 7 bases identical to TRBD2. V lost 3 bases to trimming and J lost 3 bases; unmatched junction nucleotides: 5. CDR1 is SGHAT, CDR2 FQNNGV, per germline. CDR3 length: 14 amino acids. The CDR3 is CASSLTGRLYEQYF. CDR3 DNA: TGTGCCAGCAGCTTGACCGGGAGGCTCTACGAGCAGTACTTC.

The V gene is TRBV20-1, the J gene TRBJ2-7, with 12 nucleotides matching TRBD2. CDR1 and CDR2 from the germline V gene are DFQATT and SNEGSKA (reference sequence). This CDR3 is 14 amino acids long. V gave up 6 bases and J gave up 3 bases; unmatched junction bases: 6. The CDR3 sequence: CSAVTSGGIYEQYF. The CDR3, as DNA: TGCAGTGCGGTAACTAGCGGGGGGATCTACGAGCAGTACTTC.

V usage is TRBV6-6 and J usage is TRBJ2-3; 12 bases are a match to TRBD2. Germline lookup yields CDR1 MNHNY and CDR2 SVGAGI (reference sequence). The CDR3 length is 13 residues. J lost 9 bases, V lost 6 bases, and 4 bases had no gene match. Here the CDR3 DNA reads TGTGCCAGCAGACCTCTAGCGGGGGGGACGCAGTATTTT. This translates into CASRPLAGGTQYF.

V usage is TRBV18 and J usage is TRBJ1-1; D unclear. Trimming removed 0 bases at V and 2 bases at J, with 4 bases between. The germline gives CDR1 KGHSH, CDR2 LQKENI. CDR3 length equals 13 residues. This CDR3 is CASSPPRNTEAFF. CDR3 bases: TGTGCCAGCTCACCACCGAGAAACACTGAAGCTTTCTTT. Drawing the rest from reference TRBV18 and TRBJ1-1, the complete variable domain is NAGVMQNPRHLVRRRGQEARLRCSPMKGHSHVYWYRQLPEEGLKFMVYLQKENIIDESGMPKERFSAEFPKEGPSILRIQQVVRGDSAAYFCASSPPRNTEAFFGQGTRLTVV.

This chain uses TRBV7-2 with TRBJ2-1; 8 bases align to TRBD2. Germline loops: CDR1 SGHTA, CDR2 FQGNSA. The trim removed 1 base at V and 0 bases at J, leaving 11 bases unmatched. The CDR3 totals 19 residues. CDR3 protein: CASSLERISGKISYNEQFF. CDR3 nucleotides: TGTGCCAGCAGCTTAGAAAGAATTAGCGGGAAGATCTCCTACAATGAGCAGTTCTTC.

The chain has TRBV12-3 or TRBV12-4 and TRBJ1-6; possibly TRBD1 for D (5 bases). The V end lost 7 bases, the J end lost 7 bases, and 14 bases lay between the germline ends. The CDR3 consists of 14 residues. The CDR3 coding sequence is TGTGCCAGCACCCTAGGGGCTGGCAATTCACCCCTCCACTTT. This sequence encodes CASTLGAGNSPLHF.